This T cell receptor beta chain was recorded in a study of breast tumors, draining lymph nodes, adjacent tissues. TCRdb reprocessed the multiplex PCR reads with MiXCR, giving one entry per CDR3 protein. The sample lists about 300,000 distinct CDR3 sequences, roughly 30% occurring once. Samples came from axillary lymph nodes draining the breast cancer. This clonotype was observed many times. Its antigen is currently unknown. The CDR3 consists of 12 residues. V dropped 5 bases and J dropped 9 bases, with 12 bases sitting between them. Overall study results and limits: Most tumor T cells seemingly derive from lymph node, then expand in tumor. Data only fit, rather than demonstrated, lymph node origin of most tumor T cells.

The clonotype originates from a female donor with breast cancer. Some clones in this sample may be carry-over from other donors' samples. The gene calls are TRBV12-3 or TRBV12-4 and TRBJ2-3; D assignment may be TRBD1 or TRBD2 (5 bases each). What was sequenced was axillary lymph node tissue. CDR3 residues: CASSGTRRTQYF. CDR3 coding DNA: TGTGCCAGCAGTGGGACCAGGAGAACGCAGTATTTT.